This paragraph reports one T cell receptor (beta chain). No antigen is known for it. The data were obtained in a study of cytomegalovirus exposure and HLA in healthy donors. Turning to the study itself: The 130 or so validation repertoires and the roughly 670 first-cohort repertoires shared a platform, a later analysis reported. Regarding the study as a whole: The authors confirmed in vitro that three CMV-associated chains were specific for CMV antigens. The classifier reportedly diagnosed cytomegalovirus status with high sensitivity and specificity. The majority of TCR sequences were rare, yet some public TCRs appeared in many donors.

The protocol was immunoSEQ multiplex PCR, while the TCRdb copy is restricted to in-frame clones and leaves out a portion. The table shows 200,000 to 250,000 clones, with approximately 88% occurring only once. The germline gives CDR1 MNHEY, CDR2 SVGAGI. The CDR3 length is 15 residues. Trimming left V 4 bases short and J 3 bases short, with 16 bases between. The receptor was derived from a woman between 25 and 40 years old in good health and CMV-seropositive. Sequencing used PBMCs. This chain joins TRBV6-5 and TRBJ2-7, with D possibly TRBD1 on 6 matching bases. CDR3 region: CASSLSDRWVYEQYF. CDR3 sequence (DNA): TGTGCCAGCAGTTTATCCGACAGGTGGGTCTACGAGCAGTACTTC.